The clone carrying this T cell receptor beta chain was seen a handful of times. Its antigen remains unknown. The sample is drawn from a study of CD8+ T cells in alopecia areata. The overall study: Treated patients were dosed with oral tofacitinib, taking 5 to 10 mg twice daily. Study observations and caveats: Persistence of many expanded lesional clones was seen in scalp and blood during tofacitinib. Tofacitinib yielded significantly lower scalp clonality and fewer expanded CD8+ clones among the top 100.

Reverse transcribed after extraction, RNA yielded cDNA as the sequencing template. Clones were sequenced by immunoSEQ multiplex PCR, and TCRdb holds only the in-frame ones, with some missing. The table has approximately 280,000 clones, more than 45% seen once; the top ten hold under 2%. Treatment specified: oral pan-JAK inhibitor, 5-10 mg twice daily. Sorting of CD4+ and CD8+ T cells was performed on PBMCs. Sequenced material: CD4+ T cells sorted from blood, taken at week 24, from a patient treated with tofacitinib. The source is a human donor with alopecia areata.

The CDR3 DNA reads TGCAGCGTCGCCAAGGGGGGGGCCTACGAGCAGTACTTC. As protein: CSVAKGGAYEQYF. The chain couples TRBV29-1 to TRBJ2-7; perhaps TRBD2 as D (7 bases). Germline values: CDR1 SQVTM, CDR2 ANQGSEA. This CDR3 region has 13 residues. V dropped 6 bases and J dropped 2 bases, with 14 bases sitting between them.